Shown below are 16 T cell receptor beta chains from a single sample sequenced in a study of OX40 agonist ivuxolimab in advanced cancers. Clones were sequenced by immunoSEQ multiplex PCR, and TCRdb holds only the in-frame ones, with some missing. Of roughly 69,000 clones in the sample, around 90% were seen once. This specimen consisted of CD4+ or CD8+ T cells sorted from blood, obtained in a trial of the OX40 agonist ivuxolimab. The receptors were sampled from an adult with an advanced solid tumor such as melanoma, head and neck, liver or kidney cancer.

The gene calls are TRBV7-9 and TRBJ2-1, with TRBD2 matching over 11 bases. This CDR3 has 16 amino acids. The V segment lost 5 bases and the J segment 8 bases; nucleotides outside the gene matches: 11. Germline CDR1 SEHNR, CDR2 FQNEAQ (reference sequence). CDR3 DNA sequence: TGTGCCAGCAGCCCGACTAGCGGGGTCGGTTTATATGAGCAGTTCTTC. Its translation is CASSPTSGVGLYEQFF.

This clone was found a few times. Here the CDR3 reads CAWIRDTEAFF. CDR3 nucleotides: TGTGCCTGGATTAGGGACACTGAAGCTTTCTTT. The chain is built from TRBV30 and TRBJ1-1; the D is unclear. CDR1 and CDR2 (germline): GTSNPN, SVGIG (reference sequence). This CDR3 has 11 amino acids. Trimming stripped 4 bases from V and 3 bases from J, with 6 bases between.

There are a few counts of this clone. The chain is built from TRBV19 and TRBJ2-7; 8 nucleotides align to TRBD2. V shed 8 bases, J shed 1 base, and the junction held 7 bases outside the gene matches. This CDR3 region has 14 residues. The germline V gene has CDR1 LNHDA and CDR2 SQIVND (reference sequence). The CDR3 region is CASARSGSSYEQYF. As DNA, the CDR3 is TGTGCCAGTGCGAGAAGCGGGAGTTCCTACGAGCAGTACTTC.

CDR3 coding DNA: TGTGCCAGCAGCGCCCGCGGGTACAATGAGCAGTTCTTC. It encodes CASSARGYNEQFF. V is TRBV11-3 and J is TRBJ2-1, with D possibly being TRBD2 (5 bases). The germline gives CDR1 SGHNT, CDR2 YENEEA. The CDR3 length is 13 residues. Trimming pared 5 bases from V and 4 bases from J, leaving 9 bases between. Looking up the rest from reference TRBV11-3 and TRBJ2-1 gives the full variable domain: EAGVVQSPRYKIIEKKQPVAFWCNPISGHNTLYWYLQNLGQGPELLIRYENEEAVDDSQLPKDRFSAERLKGVDSTLKIQPAELGDSAVYLCASSARGYNEQFFGPGTRLTVL.

The chain couples TRBV7-9 to TRBJ1-4; D ambiguous. With 2 bases removed from V and 7 bases from J, the gap between germline ends came to 5 bases. The CDR3 loop spans 12 amino acids. Germline loops: CDR1 SEHNR, CDR2 FQNEAQ (reference sequence). In DNA, the CDR3 is TGTGCCAGCAGCTTAAATCCTGAAAAACTGTTTTTT. Translated, it gives CASSLNPEKLFF.

J is TRBJ1-1 and V is TRBV27; D unresolved. Germline-derived CDR1 and CDR2 are MNHEY and SMNVEV (reference sequence). This CDR3 is 13 amino acids long. The V gene lost 0 bases and the J gene lost 4 bases, with 6 bases spanning the gap. CDR3 nucleotides: TGTGCCAGCAGTTTATCGTGGGGCACTGAAGCTTTCTTT. Its translation is CASSLSWGTEAFF.

Regarding this clone: The limits of the CDR3 on the DNA are not certain, so only TCRdb's listed CDR3 is given. This chain links TRBV12-2 with TRBJ2-7; the table gives TRBD2 as D, unverified against the DNA. TRBV12-2 is recorded as a pseudogene. Both ends counted, the CDR3 spans 17 residues. This chain's CDR3 is CASRLAVGAGTPHEQYV.

CDR3 sequence reads: CASSSSGTFPAGELFF. For the CDR3, the DNA is TGTGCCAGCAGTTCCTCCGGGACTTTCCCCGCCGGGGAGCTGTTTTTT. The rearrangement joins TRBV28 to TRBJ2-2, with D maybe TRBD2 (6 bases). With 4 bases removed from V and 6 bases from J, the gap between germline ends came to 18 bases. In germline, CDR1 is MDHEN, CDR2 SYDVKM. There are 16 residues in the CDR3.

V is TRBV7-2 and J is TRBJ1-4, with 7 bases that match TRBD1. This CDR3 is 17 amino acids long. V lost 3 bases, J lost 5 bases, and 12 bases stayed unmatched. The V gene's germline CDR1 is SGHTA and CDR2 FQGNSA. The CDR3 here is CASSLGLGGQRNEKLFF. CDR3 nucleotide sequence: TGTGCCAGCAGCTTGGGACTGGGGGGACAGCGAAATGAAAAACTGTTTTTT.

The V and J genes are TRBV7-2 and TRBJ2-7, with 7 positions matching TRBD1. Germline CDR1 is SGHTA and CDR2 is FQGNSA. Trimming at V came to 4 bases and at J to 2 bases, leaving 5 bases not matched to a gene. CDR3 size: 14 residues. The CDR3 sequence is CASSYYRGAYEQYF. Here the CDR3 DNA reads TGTGCCAGCAGCTACTACAGGGGAGCCTACGAGCAGTACTTC.

The CDR3 nucleotides are TGTGCCAGCAGGAGGGCGACTAGCGGCTACAATGAGCAGTTCTTC. Protein: CASRRATSGYNEQFF. The J gene is TRBJ2-1, the V gene TRBV2; 9 bases agree with TRBD2. Germline loops: CDR1 SNHLY, CDR2 FYNNEI. The V segment lost 6 bases and the J segment 3 bases; nucleotides outside the gene matches: 6. The CDR3 consists of 15 residues.

This chain connects TRBV5-1 to TRBJ1-1, with 7 bases fitting TRBD1. CDR1 SGHRS and CDR2 YFSETQ come from the germline V gene. With 2 bases clipped from V and 1 base from J, the junction kept 5 bases outside the gene matches. The CDR3 is made up of 15 amino acids. The CDR3 DNA reads as TGCGCCAGCAGCTTCTTGGCAGGGGGGAACACTGAAGCTTTCTTT. It encodes CASSFLAGGNTEAFF.

V and J are TRBV2 and TRBJ2-5, with D possibly matching TRBD2 (5 bases). V lost 3 bases and J lost 1, with 9 bases in between. The CDR3 is made up of 14 amino acids. Germline CDR1 reads SNHLY; CDR2 reads FYNNEI. The CDR3 here is CASSDSGSQETQYF. The CDR3, as DNA: TGTGCCAGCAGTGATTCGGGGTCCCAAGAGACCCAGTACTTC. Based on the CDR3 plus reference TRBV2 and TRBJ2-5, the full variable domain is EPEVTQTPSHQVTQMGQEVILRCVPISNHLYFYWYRQILGQKVEFLVSFYNNEISEKSEIFDDQFSVERPDGSNFTLKIRSTKLEDSAMYFCASSDSGSQETQYFGPGTRLLVL.

The chain has TRBV6-5 and TRBJ2-7, with 9 nucleotides matching TRBD1. CDR3 length: 13 amino acids. V lost 8 bases and J lost 7; bases outside the gene matches: 9. In germline, CDR1 is MNHEY, CDR2 SVGAGI. CDR3 amino acids: CASSPGDREEQYV. Written as DNA, the CDR3 is TGTGCCAGCTCCCCCGGGGACAGGGAAGAGCAGTACGTC.

The gene calls are TRBV5-6 and TRBJ2-7; 7 bases align to TRBD1. Germline assignment: CDR1 SGHDT and CDR2 YYEEEE. The CDR3 contains 17 residues. V was clipped by 0 bases and J by 3 bases; unmatched bases: 12. The chain's CDR3 is CASSLARGSLRGYEQYF. CDR3 nucleotide sequence: TGTGCCAGCAGCTTGGCCAGGGGGAGCCTAAGGGGCTACGAGCAGTACTTC.

The chain employs TRBV6-5 and TRBJ2-7; no definite D call. Germline V gives CDR1 MNHEY, CDR2 SVGAGI. The CDR3 is 15 amino acids. V was cut by 6 bases and J by 0 bases, with 15 bases left in between. The CDR3 coding sequence is TGTGCCAGCAGGACCTCCTTACACAGCTCCTACGAGCAGTACGTC. It translates to CASRTSLHSSYEQYV.